This entry is about one T cell receptor (beta chain). Its antigen is currently not known. One base away there is no much larger clone; base qualities are not given. V is pared back by 0 bases and J by 1 base, with 9 bases lying between the germline termini. The CDR3 starts with the cysteine, ends with the phenylalanine, and has 15 residues. Only the CDR3 region is kept as DNA, spanning 45 bases read in frame from base 1. CDR1 MNHEY and CDR2 SVGAGI were looked up in the germline V gene. The data are from a study of cytomegalovirus exposure and HLA in healthy donors (dated by TCRdb to 2017 to 2019). With respect to the entire study: An earlier analysis of approximately 640 of the donors reported 276 Gb of sequence data and around 110 million unique TCR beta sequences from about 179 million T cells. An early release that covered 500 to 800 HLA-typed donors contained approximately 320 gigabases of sequencing data and around 85 million unique TCR sequences. Among the roughly 380 genotyped donors, around 81% belonged to the genetic ancestry cluster associated with self-reported Caucasian donors. The study was designed to test whether signatures of past pathogen exposure could be identified by cataloging public T cell receptors. The T cell repertoires of about 700 subjects were profiled by immunosequencing and related to cytomegalovirus serostatus. Besides the first cohort of around 670 subjects, a separate validation cohort made up of some 110 different subjects was used. To predict cytomegalovirus infection status, the study combined high-throughput TCR immunosequencing, statistical association of individual TCRs with disease status, and machine learning. A later analysis re-examined previously published TCR beta repertoires from several hundred donors and added high-resolution HLA genotyping to investigate patterns of TCR occurrence. The later analysis used no new phenotypic data to find candidate immune exposures, relying instead on TCR beta sequences and their occurrence across donors. To decide whether each TCR beta V gene segment behaved as functional or pseudogenic, an earlier analysis of fewer than 750 of the donors relied on high-throughput TCR beta sequencing. Donor age, sex, ethnicity and CMV serostatus were collected together with the repertoire data. A later genetic analysis used genome-wide SNP genotypes for about 65% of the 666 donors, treating that subset as a discovery cohort. Every discovery cohort repertoire had been produced on one sequencing platform. Class I and class II HLA loci were covered by the typing at four-digit resolution. Typing coverage varied by locus: about 620-630 donors for A, B, C, DRB1 and DQB1; roughly 510 for DQA1; about 600 for DPA1; 450 to 480 for DPB1. Roughly five DR-DQ haplotypes were handled as single units for association and clustering because linkage in the cohort was strong. Across some 400 genotyped donors of the cohort, an average of approximately 200,000 unique TCR beta nucleotide sequences per donor were sequenced, and around 20% of those sequences were non-productive.

The cohort was made up of hundreds of healthy bone marrow donors. All cohort members were sampled while nominally healthy, although unrecorded immune exposures were likely present. The donor tested CMV seronegative and was one of the 352 seronegative cohort members. Each donor provided a peripheral blood sample, and peripheral blood mononuclear cells were used for TCR beta sequencing. Genomic DNA was extracted from the blood cell samples with the Qiagen DNeasy Blood Extraction Kit. Study-wide findings and limitations: According to a later genetic analysis, donors in an Asian-associated ancestry cluster had fewer N-insertions in productive TCRs than the approximately 690-donor mean. Because counts were too low, some 17 rarely observed V segments, including chromosome 9 orphons, were left out of the earlier analysis of about 500 of the donors. When HLA alleles, especially DR and DQ, strongly co-occurred, TCR associations were difficult to assign to individual alleles. Because HLA typing was unavailable for some donors at each locus, only the typed subset was used in association tests. According to the authors, the approach could potentially be generalized to other disease states and immunological phenotypes. Most TCR sequences were seen in very few donors, while some public TCRs were found in many individuals. An association between a missense DCLRE1C variant and V-gene and J-gene trimming of TCR beta chains was found in a later genetic analysis and replicated in an independent cohort. Broadly in line with IMGT annotations, most TCR beta V segments showed up in productive rearrangements about 87% or about 30% of the time in an earlier analysis of 587 of the donors. The sequencing pipeline was judged likely to have produced a cluster of highly shared sequence variants as a technical artifact. The classifier was reported to diagnose cytomegalovirus status with high specificity and sensitivity in both the original and validation cohorts. Most CMV-associated TCR beta chains appeared to be HLA-restricted in a later analysis, and the HLA associations seemed to be driven largely by CMV exposure. Some IMGT-functional V segments, including TRBV6-2 and TRBV6-3, could not be distinguished by the 87-base-pair reads and were therefore excluded. Correlated functional status among segregating V segments might reflect linkage disequilibrium, but an unknown experimental factor could not be ruled out. In vitro tests confirmed that three of the cytomegalovirus-associated TCR beta chains recognize cytomegalovirus antigens. This cohort had only TCR beta chains sequenced, and the lack of alpha or paired-chain data limited which features could be detected. CMV serostatus was the only immune exposure information available for the cohort. The study gave a list of roughly 150 TCR beta chains associated with cytomegalovirus. A further reported finding was that TCR beta sequences accurately predicted the HLA-A and HLA-B alleles for most subjects in the first cohort. Specific HLA alleles were associated with 15,000 to 20,000 TCR beta sequences at a false discovery rate of 0.05 in a later analysis. According to a later analysis, TCR association rates differed among HLA loci, with DRB1 alleles showing the most associated TCRs and HLA-C alleles showing the fewest. In a later analysis, HLA-associated TCR beta chains were found to be more clonally expanded and to have lower generation probabilities than equally common non-associated chains. Presence/absence analyses assumed roughly uniform sequencing depth across donors, an assumption that may not hold. According to a later analysis, parvovirus B19, influenza, CMV and Epstein-Barr virus appeared linked to several top co-occurrence clusters.

Library generation was performed with the immunoSEQ multiplex PCR assay. The multiplex PCR relied on a mix of 60 forward primers for TCR Vbeta segments and 13 reverse primers for TCR Jbeta segments. A multiplex PCR assay on genomic DNA amplified the CDR3 region of rearranged TCR beta genes. The amplified TCR beta libraries were sequenced on the Illumina HiSeq System as 87-base-pair reads. The original pipeline was this. A later analysis tallied around 87 million unique TCR beta chains across the approximately 670 repertoires, and approximately 9.9 million of those chains were shared by two or more donors. To remove PCR and sequencing errors, raw reads were error-corrected and collapsed into unique sequences using a nearest-neighbor algorithm that merged closely related sequences. CDR3 sequences were aligned to IMGT reference sequences to assign V, D and J gene segments. For a sequence to be retained, a match of at least six nucleotides to both a V gene segment and a J gene segment was required. A rearrangement counted as productive if the CDR3 had no stop codons and remained in frame with V and J, and every other rearrangement counted as non-productive. CDR3 was defined according to IMGT convention as the region running from the second conserved V-encoded cysteine to the conserved J-encoded phenylalanine. The earlier analysis of about 610 of the donors excluded any sequence lacking an unambiguous match to a single V gene segment. An earlier analysis of fewer than 750 of the donors called V segments functional above 56.7% productive rearrangements and segregating when the between-donor standard deviation exceeded 5%. A statistical classification framework was developed to diagnose cytomegalovirus status using the catalog of TCR beta chain sequences. In a later analysis, V and J genes were assigned by comparing TCR nucleotide sequences against IMGT/GENE-DB human TR gene sequences. In a later analysis, CDR3 sequences and most-parsimonious VDJ recombination scenarios were assigned using the TCRdist pipeline. In a later analysis, each TCR beta chain was defined by its CDR3 amino acid sequence together with its V-gene family, and reads without a unique V-gene family were excluded. As a way to deal with suspected cross-contamination and a sequencing artifact, a later analysis dropped 592 nucleotide sequences that were highly shared and had low generation probability. In a later analysis, a clonal expansion index for each public chain was calculated from normalized within-repertoire ranks of inferred template counts. Generation probabilities in a later analysis came from a VDJ recombination model fitted to out-of-frame rearrangements, and those results were checked against IGoR. In a later analysis, TCR-TCR, TCR-HLA and TCR-CMV co-occurrence was scored with hypergeometric tests, and a repertoire-size bias correction was applied to TCR pairs. In a later analysis, false discovery rates were estimated by permuting HLA or CMV assignments 20 times. In a later analysis, co-occurring TCRs were grouped with DBSCAN, and TCRdist sequence similarity was added when clustering was performed within HLA-allele-positive subsets. Repertoires with fewer than 30,000 or more than 120,000 public chains were left out of co-occurrence clustering, as were five repertoires with anomalous nucleotide sharing. Sourced from immuneACCESS, this table was stored by TCRdb with only in-frame sequences that have V and J called. A share of the clones is absent; for the studies checked, an unresolved V gene accounts for under half, and the remainder has no known explanation. V and J calls and clone size come straight from that table; D and trimming were deduced from the DNA. The sample table records about 77,000 clones; around 78% of these occur just once. 3% to 4% of the sample goes to the ten largest clones.

The chain is encoded by TRBV6-5 joined to TRBJ1-1; TRBD1 is a possible D gene, resting on 6 matching bases. Sequenced: PBMCs. This TCR was recovered from a man aged 35-49 years in good health and CMV-seronegative. The base sequence is TGTGCCAGCAGTTACTCCCCGGACAGGAACACTGAAGCTTTCTTT. This translates into CASSYSPDRNTEAFF.